This T cell receptor beta chain was recorded in a study of blood T cell repertoires in COVID-19. Study-wide background: The study drew acute and convalescent COVID-19 samples from the United States, Italy and Spain. PBMCs, B-cell-depleted T cells, or T cells were the source of the cDNA or gDNA that made up the material.

As originally analysed: Reference gene primer amplification gave nucleated cell count estimates. The table came from immunoSEQ multiplex PCR; TCRdb's copy has only in-frame clones and leaves some out. V, J and clone size are taken as reported in that table, and D and trimming were inferred from the DNA itself. There are around 100,000 clones in the sample; more than 85% occur only once, and roughly 2.1% lies in the top ten. The CDR3 is 10 residues long. V was pared by 11 bases and J by 7 bases, with 8 bases between. The germline V gene encodes CDR1 SEHNR and CDR2 FQNEAQ (reference sequence). The rearrangement links TRBV7-9 to TRBJ2-2; D is undetermined. The sequence was collected from a man aged 50-59 years with active COVID-19. Material for sequencing was peripheral blood. The DNA for the CDR3 is TGTGCCCCCGGTGGCGGGGAGCTGTTTTTT. Its translation: CAPGGGELFF.